Sequencing of this T cell receptor (beta chain) was carried out in a study of molecular identifiers for immune sequencing clone quantification. Broader study findings: Over 99% of CMV-specific effector molecules, but under 1% of naive ones, were in clones above 20 copies. Highly expanded clones may be undercounted when identical TCR molecules share barcodes.

This clonotype was picked up many times. Its antigen is not identified. TCRdb re-analysed the PCR reads in MiXCR, keeping a single row per CDR3 protein. Of around 40,000 distinct CDR3 sequences in the sample, 15% to 20% were seen once. Specimen: naive CD8+ T cells from blood, with Jurkat cell RNA spiked in. Subset of the sample: FACS-sorted CD8+CD4-CCR7+CD45RA+ naive T cells. The clonotype comes from a human donor in good health. Some libraries in this study had Jurkat cell RNA spiked in.

CDR3 amino acids: CASSGVLLTLHQETQYF. CDR3 DNA sequence: TGTGCCAGCAGCGGAGTGCTGTTGACACTCCATCAAGAGACCCAGTACTTC. The chain is built from TRBV25-1 and TRBJ2-5; D gene uncertain. Germline CDR1 MGHDK, CDR2 SYGVNS. The germline V and J ends were trimmed by 6 bases and 2 bases, with 22 bases remaining between them. The CDR3 runs 17 residues.